Below are 7 T cell receptor beta chains sequenced from a single sample in a study of T cell responses to AZD1222 COVID-19 vaccine. Libraries were prepared by immunoSEQ multiplex PCR; TCRdb keeps only in-frame clonotypes and omits some of them. The sample comprises approximately 100,000 clones, 80% to 95% of which are singletons, and roughly 4.7% rests with the top ten. The starting material was peripheral blood, obtained on day 0 of AZD1222 vaccination. These TCRs come from an adult in good health.

The chain has TRBV7-9 and TRBJ2-3, with D unclear. Per the germline V gene, CDR1 is SEHNR and CDR2 is FQNEAQ (reference sequence). This CDR3 region has 16 residues. V was shortened by 1 base and J by 0 bases, with 11 bases between the two germline ends. In DNA, the CDR3 is TGTGCCAGCAGCTTAGGAGCCGGTCCTAGCACAGATACGCAGTATTTT. Protein: CASSLGAGPSTDTQYF. The full variable domain, in which reference TRBV7-9 and TRBJ2-3 provide the parts outside the CDR3, is DTGVSQNPRHKITKRGQNVTFRCDPISEHNRLYWYRQTLGQGPEFLTYFQNEAQLEKSRLLSDRFSAERPKGSFSTLEIQRTEQGDSAMYLCASSLGAGPSTDTQYFGPGTRLTVL.

This clone turned up a few times. This chain connects TRBV10-2 to TRBJ1-6; possible D gene TRBD1, 5 bases. V lost 6 bases, J lost 7 bases, and 16 bases lay in between. This CDR3 has 15 amino acids. CDR1 is WSHSY, CDR2 SAAADI, per germline. The CDR3 bases are TGCGCCAGCAGGGCGGAGACAGACCCCAATTCACCCCTCCACTTT. Translating gives CASRAETDPNSPLHF.

The V call is TRBV5-6, the J call TRBJ2-2; 8 positions agree with TRBD2. J gave up 2 bases and V 1 base, and 4 bases lay outside the gene matches. The CDR3 sequence is 16 residues long. Germline V CDR1 and CDR2: SGHDT, YYEEEE. CDR3 amino acids: CASSLFSGVNTGELFF. DNA for the CDR3: TGTGCCAGCAGCTTGTTTAGCGGGGTAAACACCGGGGAGCTGTTTTTT. Filled out from reference TRBV5-6 and TRBJ2-2, the complete variable domain reads DAGVTQSPTHLIKTRGQQVTLRCSPKSGHDTVSWYQQALGQGPQFIFQYYEEEERQRGNFPDRFSGHQFPNYSSELNVNALLLGDSALYLCASSLFSGVNTGELFFGEGSRLTVL.

The chain couples TRBV27 to TRBJ1-2; the match to TRBD1 covers 7 bases. V dropped 8 bases and J dropped 5; count of bases not matched to a gene: 5. Germline loops: CDR1 MNHEY, CDR2 SMNVEV (reference sequence). The CDR3 extends over 12 amino acids. CDR3 bases: TGTGCCAGCCGGAAACAGGGGTATGGCTACACCTTC. It yields the protein CASRKQGYGYTF.

This chain uses TRBV2 with TRBJ2-3; 9 bases agree with TRBD2. The CDR3 runs to 17 residues. V shed 7 bases and J 2 bases; nucleotides not matched to a gene: 13. Germline CDR1 is SNHLY and CDR2 is FYNNEI. The CDR3 here is CASKIRGGAEATDTQYF. The CDR3 DNA is TGTGCCAGCAAAATTCGCGGGGGGGCCGAGGCCACAGATACGCAGTATTTT.

This chain uses TRBV19 with TRBJ1-6, with TRBD1 identical over 10 bases. The V gene's germline CDR1 is LNHDA and CDR2 SQIVND (reference sequence). CDR3 length: 15 amino acids. The ends lost 4 bases at V and 9 bases at J; junction bases unmatched: 6. The CDR3 bases are TGTGCCAGTAGTAGCCCGGGACAGGGGTTTTCACCCCTCCACTTT. It specifies CASSSPGQGFSPLHF.

This chain joins TRBV29-1 and TRBJ1-2, with 10 positions matching TRBD1. V gave up 3 bases and J gave up 4 bases; unmatched junction bases: 8. Per the germline V gene, CDR1 is SQVTM and CDR2 is ANQGSEA. CDR3 size: 15 residues. CDR3 bases: TGCAGCGTTGAGGGGGGACAGGGGTCTTTCTATGGCTACACCTTC. Encoded protein: CSVEGGQGSFYGYTF.